A single TCR beta chain is shown here with its context. No antigen is known for it. These data originate in a study of beta chain features in type 1 diabetes. Expressed TCRB transcripts were sequenced because the isolated RNA had all been reverse transcribed beforehand. The table came from immunoSEQ multiplex PCR; TCRdb's copy has only in-frame clones and leaves some out. The repertoire holds 110,000 or so clones, with 40% as singletons. Trimming left V 8 bases short and J 2 bases short, with 16 bases between. This CDR3 spans 14 amino acids. Germline V lookup: CDR1 MDHEN, CDR2 SYDVKM. Study-level findings and limits: Naive, central memory and Treg TCRB repertoires appeared more alike in patients than in healthy donors.

The TCR was taken from a woman under 30 in good health. The sequenced sample was stem cell memory CD4+ T cells from blood. The chain uses TRBV28 and TRBJ2-7, with D maybe TRBD1 (6 bases). The CDR3 coding sequence is TGTGCCAGCCATCAGGGGCTGTCTACCTACGAGCAGTACTTC. It translates to CASHQGLSTYEQYF.